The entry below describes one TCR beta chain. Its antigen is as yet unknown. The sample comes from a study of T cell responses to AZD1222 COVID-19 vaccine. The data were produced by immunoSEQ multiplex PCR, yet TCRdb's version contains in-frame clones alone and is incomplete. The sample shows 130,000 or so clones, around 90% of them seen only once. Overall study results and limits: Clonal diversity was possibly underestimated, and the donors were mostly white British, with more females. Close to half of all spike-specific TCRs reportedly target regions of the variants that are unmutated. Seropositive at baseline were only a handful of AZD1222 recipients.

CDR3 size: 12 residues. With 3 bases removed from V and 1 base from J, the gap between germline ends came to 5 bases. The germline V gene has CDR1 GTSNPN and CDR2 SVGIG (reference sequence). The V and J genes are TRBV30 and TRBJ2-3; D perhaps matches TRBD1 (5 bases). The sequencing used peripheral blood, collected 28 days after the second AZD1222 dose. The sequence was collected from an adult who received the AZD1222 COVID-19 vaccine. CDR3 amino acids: CAWSRGTDTQYF. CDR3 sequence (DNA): TGTGCCTGGAGCAGGGGCACAGATACGCAGTATTTT.